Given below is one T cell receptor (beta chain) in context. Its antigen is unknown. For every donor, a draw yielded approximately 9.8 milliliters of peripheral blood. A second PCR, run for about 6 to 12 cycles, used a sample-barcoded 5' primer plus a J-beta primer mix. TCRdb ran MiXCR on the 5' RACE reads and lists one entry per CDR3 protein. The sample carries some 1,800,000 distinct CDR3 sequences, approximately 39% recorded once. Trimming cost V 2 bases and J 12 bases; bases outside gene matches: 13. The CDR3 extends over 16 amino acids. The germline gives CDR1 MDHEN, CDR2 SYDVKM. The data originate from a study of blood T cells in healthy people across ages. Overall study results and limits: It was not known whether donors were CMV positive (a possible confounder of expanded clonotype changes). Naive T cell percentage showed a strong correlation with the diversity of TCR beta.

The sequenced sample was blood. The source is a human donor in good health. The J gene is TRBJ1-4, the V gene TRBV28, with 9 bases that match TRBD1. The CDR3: CASSLPGTGLEEELFF. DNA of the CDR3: TGTGCCAGCAGTTTACCCGGGACAGGGTTGGAGGAAGAACTGTTTTTT.